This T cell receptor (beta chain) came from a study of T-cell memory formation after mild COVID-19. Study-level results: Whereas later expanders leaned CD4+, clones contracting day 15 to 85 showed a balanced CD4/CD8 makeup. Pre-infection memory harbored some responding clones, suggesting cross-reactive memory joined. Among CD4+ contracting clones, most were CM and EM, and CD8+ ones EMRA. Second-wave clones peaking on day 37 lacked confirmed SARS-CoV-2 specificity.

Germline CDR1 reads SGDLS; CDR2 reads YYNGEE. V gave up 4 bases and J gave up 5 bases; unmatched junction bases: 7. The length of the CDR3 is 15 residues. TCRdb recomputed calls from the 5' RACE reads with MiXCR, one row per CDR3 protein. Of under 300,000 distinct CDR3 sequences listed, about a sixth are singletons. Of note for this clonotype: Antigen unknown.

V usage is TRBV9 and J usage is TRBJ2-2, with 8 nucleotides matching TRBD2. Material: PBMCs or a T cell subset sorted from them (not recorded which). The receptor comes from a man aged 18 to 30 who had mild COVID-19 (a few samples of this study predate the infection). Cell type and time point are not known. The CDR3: CASSSGLGSTGELFF. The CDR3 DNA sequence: TGTGCCAGCAGCTCGGGACTAGGATCAACCGGGGAGCTGTTTTTT. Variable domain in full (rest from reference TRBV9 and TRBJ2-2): DSGVTQTPKHLITATGQRVTLRCSPRSGDLSVYWYQQSLDQGLQFLIQYYNGEERAKGNILERFSAQQFPDLHSELNLSSLELGDSALYFCASSSGLGSTGELFFGEGSRLTVL.